Below, one TCR beta chain is given with its context. Antigen specificity is unknown. The read ends 3 residues shy of where the CDR3 ends; the end is completed using the germline J gene. CDR1 and CDR2 (germline): KGHSH, LQKENI. The CDR3 spans 16 residues. The sample comes from a study of T cells in women clearing cervical HPV infection. Across the study: Cases' blood sampling followed lesion detection by median about 150 days (90 to 200). Study observations and caveats: Combining TCR richness with V gene abundances gave approximately 0.8 AUC. Cases carried less TRBV6-7 than controls: approximately 0.1% versus 0.16%.

Prevalent HPV16 infections were excluded; only incident single HPV16 infections included. The repertoire was sequenced with immunoSEQ multiplex PCR; TCRdb's copy has only in-frame clones and lacks some. This table lists over 30,000 clones. The TCR originated in a woman aged 18 to 75 with a cervical HPV16 infection that either progressed to CIN3+ or cleared (not recorded which). V gene TRBV18 combines with J gene TRBJ1-2; no firm D call. Sequencing used blood buffy coat. Incomplete CDR3 DNA: TGTGCCAGCTCACCGAAACTAGCGGGGAGTGACAATGAC. It translates to CASSPKLAGSDND. The CDR3 reads in full as CASSPKLAGSDNDYTF.